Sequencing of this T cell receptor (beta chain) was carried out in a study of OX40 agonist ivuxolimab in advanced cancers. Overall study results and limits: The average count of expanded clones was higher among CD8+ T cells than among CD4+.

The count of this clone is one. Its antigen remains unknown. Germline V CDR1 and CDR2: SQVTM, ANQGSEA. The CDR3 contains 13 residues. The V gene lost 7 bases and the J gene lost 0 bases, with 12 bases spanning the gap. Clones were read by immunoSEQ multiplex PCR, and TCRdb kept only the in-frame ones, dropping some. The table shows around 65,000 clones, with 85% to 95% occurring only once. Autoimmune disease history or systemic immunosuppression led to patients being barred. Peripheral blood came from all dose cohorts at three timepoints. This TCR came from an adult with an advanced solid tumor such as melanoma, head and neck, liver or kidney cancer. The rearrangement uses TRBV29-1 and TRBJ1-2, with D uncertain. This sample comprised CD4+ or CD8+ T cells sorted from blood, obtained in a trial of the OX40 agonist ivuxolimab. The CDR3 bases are TGCAGCGGGCTGGACGGGACTAACTATGGCTACACCTTC. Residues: CSGLDGTNYGYTF.